This T cell receptor (beta chain) stems from a study of blood T cell repertoires in COVID-19 (dated by TCRdb to the early 2020s). With respect to the entire study: Samples covering the acute and convalescent phases of COVID-19 were provided by collaborators in the United States, Italy and Spain. The material from the prospective study consisted of cDNA or gDNA derived from T cells, B-cell-depleted T cells, or PBMCs. Subjects who had been exposed to COVID-19, were actively infected with it, or had recovered from it provided the deeply sampled blood TCRbeta repertoires that made up the dataset. A freely available public database, intended as a resource for researchers studying the immune response to SARS-CoV-2, is where the repertoires were released. The samples were drawn from two sources: the first 160 participants of the ongoing ImmuneRACE study, and some 1,300 subjects contributed by 6 global collaborators. The sample metadata nearly always contained a de-identified subject ID, COVID-19 status, age in years and sex. Where available, HLA class I and class II types were obtained from metadata supplied by the sample provider rather than from assay-based typing.

Concerning this clone: The antigen this receptor binds is unknown. Base qualities are not provided; no much larger clone lies one nucleotide away.

Broad study findings and their caveats: The amount of clinical and demographic metadata varied by source and participant and was provided uncurated.

Including the terminal cysteine and phenylalanine, the CDR3 comprises 14 residues. The DNA shown is the 42-base CDR3, in frame from base 1. Per the germline V gene, MDHEN is the CDR1 and SYDVKM is the CDR2. Cut back by 2 bases and 7 bases, the V and J ends lie 15 bases apart. Whole blood was collected in K2EDTA tubes by collaborating institutions according to the institutions' own protocols. For TCRbeta analysis, collaborator samples were shipped as frozen whole blood, as isolated PBMCs, or as DNA extracted from either sample type. TCRbeta CDR3 regions were amplified from genomic DNA using the immunoSEQ Assay, a bias-controlled multiplex PCR. Turning to the authors' computational methods: Nucleated cell counts per sample were estimated from amplification of reference gene primers within the assay. To quantify the absolute abundance of each unique TCRbeta CDR3 rearrangement, sequence reads were collapsed and filtered. For each sample, productive Simpson clonality was calculated as the square root of Simpson's diversity index over productive rearrangements. In its TCRdb copy, this immuneACCESS table keeps in-frame sequences only and misses some clones. Where compared with another copy, unresolved V genes explain less than half of these, and the others have no known cause. The DNA gave D and trimming, while V, J and clone size come from that table. This sample comprises a few hundred thousand clones, around 84% of them detected only once. Clones ranked in the top ten supply 15% to 20% of the sample.

The sequence links TRBV28 to TRBJ2-7; a tentative D match to TRBD2 spans 6 bases. This receptor was identified in a woman of 80 years or more with active or convalescent COVID-19. The sequenced sample consisted of peripheral blood. The DNA reads as follows: TGTGCCAGCAGTTTAACCGGGGGACCCGGAGAGCAGTACTTC. This gives the protein CASSLTGGPGEQYF.